This TCR beta chain was observed in a study of cytomegalovirus exposure and HLA in healthy donors. About the research overall: Some 80 million unique TCR sequences came from HLA-typed donors in an early release.

Worth noting for this clone: Antigen unknown.

Overall study findings and caveats: There were some V segments, including TRBV6-2 and TRBV6-3, excluded as indistinguishable.

V lost 0 bases and J lost 5, with 5 bases in between. The CDR3 runs 12 residues. Germline V gene sequence: CDR1 SGHDT, CDR2 YYEEEE. Primers: 60 Vbeta forward and 13 Jbeta reverse. Using immunoSEQ multiplex PCR, the repertoire was profiled, and TCRdb retains in-frame clones only, with some absent. The sample shows fewer than 80,000 clones, approximately 80% of them seen only once. The rearrangement joins TRBV5-6 to TRBJ2-5; D not resolved. This sequence originates from a man aged 18 to 30 in good health and CMV-seronegative. The sequencing sample was made of PBMCs. The CDR3 bases are TGTGCCAGCAGCTTGGGGGCGGAGACCCAGTACTTC. Protein sequence: CASSLGAETQYF.